The T cell receptor beta chain described here comes from a study of blood T cell repertoires in COVID-19. In the original analysis: Cell counts per sample came from amplifying reference gene primers. Assay: immunoSEQ multiplex PCR; the TCRdb copy retains only in-frame clones and omits some. V, J and clone size are those of that table, while D and trimming were read from the DNA. The profile shows about 320,000 clones, 65% to 85% of them singletons. This CDR3 region has 15 residues. Germline CDR1 and CDR2: SNHLY and FYNNEI. Germline trimming cut 6 bases from V and 3 bases from J; bases unmatched to any gene: 8.

The material sequenced was peripheral blood. The gene calls are TRBV2 and TRBJ2-1; 7 nucleotides align to TRBD2. The receptor was isolated from a woman in her forties or fifties with acute or convalescent COVID-19. The DNA of the CDR3 is TGTGCCAGCAGCCCCGGGACTATGAACTACAATGAGCAGTTCTTC. This gives the protein CASSPGTMNYNEQFF.